A selection of T cell receptor beta chains follows, all from one sample in a study of human T cells and chemical hapten exposure. TCRdb ran MiXCR on the RACE reads and lists one entry per CDR3 protein. The sample records approximately 320,000 distinct CDR3 sequences, about 5% being singletons. Here the sequenced sample was whole blood, taken in connection with sensitization to the hapten diphenylcyclopropenone (DPC). All receptors derive from a woman between 18 and 29 years old with alopecia areata. Some clones in this sample may be carry-over from other donors' samples. The CDR3 runs from the conserved cysteine through the conserved F or W. Fields, in order: V gene, D gene, clone size, J gene, CDR3 DNA, CDR3 protein. The D gene is left open where the match is weak. Only some rows state a clone size, as once, few, many or a class for expanded clones.

>TRBV7-3|-|-|TRBJ1-1
TGTGCCAGCAGCTTAAGTGGGGTGAATGAAGCTTTCTTT
CASSLSGVNEAFF
>TRBV6-6|TRBD2|-|TRBJ2-1
TGTGCCAGCAGCTTCCCTTCGGGGGGGAGACGGGATGAGCAGTTCTTC
CASSFPSGGRRDEQFF
>TRBV6-1|-|many|TRBJ2-5
TGTGCCAGCAGTCTGAAAACTGCCGGGACGGTGCAAGAGACCCAGTACTTC
CASSLKTAGTVQETQYF
>TRBV6-2/TRBV6-3|-|many|TRBJ1-1
TGTGCCAGCAGTTACTCGTCTTTTAACACGGAAGAAGCTTTCTTT
CASSYSSFNTEEAFF
>TRBV18|-|-|TRBJ1-1
TGTGCCAGCTCACCACAGGAGGTAATGAACACTGAAGCTTTCTTT
CASSPQEVMNTEAFF
>TRBV5-6|TRBD1|few|TRBJ2-2
TGTGCCAGCAGCGCCGGGACAGGGACCACCGGGGAGCTGTTTTTT
CASSAGTGTTGELFF
>TRBV29-1|-|many|TRBJ1-2
TGCAGCGTTGAAGATCTCGGAGGGTTTGGCTACACCTTC
CSVEDLGGFGYTF
>TRBV5-6|-|-|TRBJ1-1
TGTGCCAGCAGCTTGGAGCGGGGCCCCCGGGAGTTTTCTGAAGCTTTCTTT
CASSLERGPREFSEAFF
>TRBV28|-|-|TRBJ2-6
TGTGCCAGCAGTTTAATGGGAGGCGGAGGGGCCAACGTCCTGACTTTC
CASSLMGGGGANVLTF
>TRBV7-2|TRBD1|-|TRBJ1-4
TGTGCCAGCAGCACCCGTCTACAGGGGGCTGGGGAAAAACTGTTTTTT
CASSTRLQGAGEKLFF
>TRBV4-2|TRBD1|-|TRBJ1-1
TGTGCCAGCAGCCAAGAAGGGACAGTTCTCACTGAAGCTTTCTTT
CASSQEGTVLTEAFF
>TRBV12-3/TRBV12-4|TRBD2|few|TRBJ2-2
TGTGCCAGCAGCTCCCGCCGGGGGGGGGCGCGTACCGGGGAGCTGTTTTTT
CASSSRRGGARTGELFF
>TRBV7-6|-|-|TRBJ1-6
TGTGCCAGCAGCTTAGAGGTCCGCGGAAATAATTCACCCCTCCACTTT
CASSLEVRGNNSPLHF
>TRBV12-3/TRBV12-4|TRBD1|-|TRBJ2-1
TGTGCCAGCAGTACCGGACAGGGGGGCAATGAGCAGTTCTTC
CASSTGQGGNEQFF
>TRBV6-5|-|many|TRBJ2-7
TGTGCCAGCAGGCGCGATATACAGGGATCCTACGAGCAGTACTTC
CASRRDIQGSYEQYF